Following are 27 T cell receptor beta chains from one sample sequenced in a study of blood T cell repertoires in COVID-19. Sequencing was performed with immunoSEQ multiplex PCR; in TCRdb, only in-frame clones are kept and a portion is missing. Of fewer than 80,000 clones in the sample, roughly nine tenths are singletons; the top ten hold 8.3%. The sample was peripheral blood. The receptors originated from a man in his thirties or forties with acute or convalescent COVID-19.

The chain couples TRBV11-2 to TRBJ2-7; D is perhaps TRBD2 (6 bases). Trimming stripped 5 bases from V and 3 bases from J, with 17 bases between. CDR1 and CDR2 (germline): SGHAT, FQNNGV. CDR3 size: 15 residues. The CDR3 sequence is CASSATSHENYEQYF. The CDR3, as DNA: TGTGCCAGCAGCGCAACTAGCCACGAGAACTACGAGCAGTACTTC.

This clone was counted a single time. The chain joins TRBV7-8 to TRBJ2-7; D not certain. This CDR3 contains 12 residues. The germline V gene encodes CDR1 SGHVS and CDR2 FQNEAQ. Trimming cost V 1 base and J 6 bases, with 7 bases left between them. The CDR3 nucleotides read TGTGCCAGCAGCTTAGGAGTTTTCGAGCAGTACTTC. It specifies CASSLGVFEQYF. Complete variable domain (other parts from reference TRBV7-8 and TRBJ2-7): GAGVSQSPRYKVAKRGQDVALRCDPISGHVSLFWYQQALGQGPEFLTYFQNEAQLDKSGLPSDRFFAERPEGSVSTLKIQRTQQEDSAVYLCASSLGVFEQYFGPGTRLTVT.

The chain uses TRBV7-9 and TRBJ2-7; 9 bases map to TRBD1. Germline V gene sequence: CDR1 SEHNR, CDR2 FQNEAQ (reference sequence). The CDR3 sequence is 18 residues long. V trimming: 3 bases; J trimming: 0 bases; junction bases outside the gene matches: 12. The CDR3 region is CASSLGGDRGAPSYEQYF. The CDR3 coding sequence is TGTGCCAGCAGCTTGGGGGGTGACAGGGGGGCACCCTCCTACGAGCAGTACTTC.

This clone was detected a few times. The sample contains more than one DNA sequence encoding this CDR3. The V call is TRBV11-2, the J call TRBJ2-5, with D tentatively TRBD1 (5 bases). The CDR3 contains 16 residues. Germline V gene data show CDR1 as SGHAT and CDR2 as FQNNGV. The germline V and J ends were trimmed by 10 bases and 5 bases, with 26 bases remaining between them. CDR3 DNA: TGTGCCACCCTCCTCAGGGATTCCCCATTCGATGAGACCCAGTACTTC. Amino acids: CATLLRDSPFDETQYF.

The chain links TRBV7-3 to TRBJ2-6; a weak D match, TRBD2 (6 bases). Germline values: CDR1 SGHTA, CDR2 FQGTGA. Trimming stripped 5 bases from V and 0 bases from J, with 11 bases between. This CDR3 has 16 residues. CDR3 amino acids: CASSPRAGSGANVLTF. CDR3 nucleotides: TGTGCCAGCAGCCCCCGAGCGGGCTCTGGGGCCAACGTCCTGACTTTC.

The CDR3 region is CASSQSPGGYTF. The DNA for the CDR3 is TGTGCCAGCAGCCAGAGCCCGGGGGGCTACACCTTC. The chain has TRBV3-1 (or the pseudogene TRBV3-2) and TRBJ1-2, with D hard to call. The CDR3 loop spans 12 amino acids. V lost 3 bases, J lost 8 bases, and 10 bases lay in between. CDR1 LGHDT and CDR2 YNNKEL come from the germline V gene (reference sequence).

The V call is TRBV15, the J call TRBJ2-2, with a weak D call TRBD2 (6 bases). The CDR3 has 15 residues. Germline CDR1 reads LNHNV; CDR2 reads YYDKDF (reference sequence). The V end lost 4 bases, the J end lost 1 base, and 10 bases lay between the germline ends. The CDR3 bases are TGTGCCACCAGCACGTGGGGGGAGAACACCGGGGAGCTGTTTTTT. It is translated as CATSTWGENTGELFF.

The chain links TRBV19 to TRBJ2-1; TRBD2 might be the D (6 bases). Germline CDR1 and CDR2: LNHDA and SQIVND (reference sequence). This CDR3 is 12 amino acids long. Trimming took off 4 bases at V and 9 bases at J, with 10 bases between the two ends. CDR3 in amino acids: CASSNRETEQFF. The CDR3 bases are TGTGCCAGTAGTAACCGGGAGACTGAGCAGTTCTTC.

The V call is TRBV7-2, the J call TRBJ1-1; D may be TRBD1 (5 bases). The germline gives CDR1 SGHTA, CDR2 FQGNSA. CDR3 length: 19 amino acids. The V end was cut by 2 bases, the J end by 5 bases, with 27 bases between. The CDR3 DNA reads TGTGCCAGCAGCTTAATTGCTGGTATTTCGGGGGTGAGGTTGACTGAAGCTTTCTTT. Protein sequence: CASSLIAGISGVRLTEAFF.

The chain combines TRBV7-2 with TRBJ2-3; no firm D call. The length of the CDR3 is 14 residues. V was shortened by 1 base and J by 5 bases, with 10 bases between the two germline ends. Germline CDR1 SGHTA, CDR2 FQGNSA. The CDR3 DNA reads TGTGCCAGCAGCTTAGATTCCAGTCGAGATACGCAGTATTTT. The encoded protein is CASSLDSSRDTQYF.

V usage is TRBV30 and J usage is TRBJ2-7, with D possibly being TRBD2 (6 bases). CDR3 size: 15 residues. Germline V gene sequence: CDR1 GTSNPN, CDR2 SVGIG (reference sequence). V lost 2 bases to trimming and J lost 3 bases, with 17 bases between them. The CDR3 reads CAWSRYAGINYEQYF. In DNA, the CDR3 is TGTGCCTGGAGTCGATACGCGGGAATCAACTACGAGCAGTACTTC.

The chain links TRBV6-5 to TRBJ1-2; the match to TRBD1 covers 9 bases. V lost 0 bases to trimming and J lost 8 bases; unmatched junction nucleotides: 10. In germline, CDR1 is MNHEY, CDR2 SVGAGI. This CDR3 contains 16 residues. The CDR3: CASSYSGSRQGGGYTF. In nucleotides, the CDR3 is TGTGCCAGCAGTTACTCGGGGTCCCGACAGGGGGGCGGCTACACCTTC.

The chain couples TRBV3-1 (or the pseudogene TRBV3-2) to TRBJ2-5, with D hard to call. V was clipped by 1 base and J by 5 bases, with 8 bases between them. The germline CDR1 and CDR2 sequences are LGHDT and YNNKEL (reference sequence). The CDR3 has 13 amino acids. For the CDR3, the DNA is TGTGCCAGCAGCCAAGGTGCCCGGGAGACCCAGTACTTC. Encoded protein: CASSQGARETQYF.

The chain employs TRBV12-3 or TRBV12-4 and TRBJ2-3; D might be TRBD2 (6 bases). Deletions cut 6 bases from V and 4 bases from J, with 11 bases between. The CDR3 totals 13 residues. CDR3: CASRVGGPDTQYF. CDR3 in DNA: TGTGCCAGCAGGGTGGGGGGACCAGATACGCAGTATTTT.

Note on this clone: Other nucleotide sequences in the sample specify the same CDR3. This chain uses TRBV3-1 (or the pseudogene TRBV3-2) with TRBJ2-5; 7 nucleotides align to TRBD2. Germline V lookup: CDR1 LGHDT, CDR2 YNNKEL (reference sequence). The CDR3 contains 13 residues. Trimming cost V 6 bases and J 4 bases; bases outside gene matches: 5. The CDR3 region is CASSPGGGETQYF. CDR3 DNA: TGTGCCAGCAGTCCTGGGGGGGGAGAGACCCAGTACTTC.

The chain has TRBV11-3 and TRBJ2-1, with no clear D. The germline CDR1 and CDR2 sequences are SGHNT and YENEEA. CDR3 length equals 13 residues. Between the trimmed V and J ends, which lost 6 bases and 6 bases, there was a span of 12 bases. CDR3 coding DNA: TGTGCCAGCAGTAACCGACTGGGCAATGAGCAGTTCTTC. Translation: CASSNRLGNEQFF.

This clone has just one count. The rearrangement links TRBV5-1 to TRBJ2-1, with 10 bases lining up with TRBD2. V lost 2 bases, J lost 2 bases, and 1 base stayed unmatched. CDR1 and CDR2 (germline): SGHRS, YFSETQ. CDR3 size: 15 residues. For the CDR3, the DNA is TGCGCCAGCAGCTTTACTAGCGGGACCTACAATGAGCAGTTCTTC. Translated: CASSFTSGTYNEQFF.

This clone turned up a few times. The chain employs TRBV2 and TRBJ2-5; possibly TRBD2 for D (5 bases). CDR1 and CDR2 from the germline V gene are SNHLY and FYNNEI. The germline V and J ends were trimmed by 8 bases and 1 base, with 8 bases remaining between them. The CDR3 totals 12 residues. Here the CDR3 reads CASVRGQETQYF. In DNA, the CDR3 is TGTGCCAGCGTCCGGGGCCAAGAGACCCAGTACTTC. The full variable domain, rest sourced from reference TRBV2 and TRBJ2-5, is EPEVTQTPSHQVTQMGQEVILRCVPISNHLYFYWYRQILGQKVEFLVSFYNNEISEKSEIFDDQFSVERPDGSNFTLKIRSTKLEDSAMYFCASVRGQETQYFGPGTRLLVL.

V gene TRBV4-3 combines with J gene TRBJ2-1, with 13 positions matching TRBD2. Germline assignment: CDR1 LGHNA and CDR2 YSLEER. CDR3 length: 17 residues. Unmatched junction bases numbered 1, after V lost 1 base and J lost 1 base. The CDR3 is CASSQGTSGSSYNEQFF. The CDR3 DNA is TGCGCCAGCAGCCAAGGGACTAGCGGGAGTTCCTACAATGAGCAGTTCTTC.

In this sample, this clone turned up once. The genes are TRBV7-6 and TRBJ1-1, with D hard to call. The CDR3 consists of 16 residues. Germline CDR1 and CDR2: SGHVS and FNYEAQ. The V and J ends lost 5 bases and 3 bases respectively, with 19 bases between them. The CDR3 is CASSLSHSLFDTEAFF. CDR3 DNA sequence: TGTGCCAGCAGCCTATCACACAGTTTATTCGACACTGAAGCTTTCTTT.

This clone came up a few times. This chain links TRBV15 with TRBJ2-2; TRBD2 might be the D (7 bases). Looked up from germline, CDR1 is LNHNV and CDR2 is YYDKDF (reference sequence). This CDR3 comprises 16 residues. V lost 3 bases to trimming and J lost 0 bases, with 11 bases between them. The DNA for the CDR3 is TGTGCCACCAGCAGTCGGGGGGCGGCGAACACCGGGGAGCTGTTTTTT. It translates to CATSSRGAANTGELFF.

This chain joins TRBV18 and TRBJ2-7, with TRBD1 matching 11 bases. Germline CDR1 reads KGHSH; CDR2 reads LQKENI. The CDR3 loop spans 16 amino acids. J lost 7 bases, V lost 4 bases, and 12 bases had no gene match. CDR3 sequence reads: CASSQLPGQGGREQYF. In DNA form, the CDR3 reads TGTGCCAGCTCACAGTTGCCGGGACAGGGGGGACGGGAGCAGTACTTC.

The chain has TRBV5-1 and TRBJ1-1, with D maybe TRBD1 (6 bases). CDR3 length equals 14 residues. The germline gives CDR1 SGHRS, CDR2 YFSETQ. V dropped 7 bases and J dropped 4 bases, with 17 bases sitting between them. CDR3 in DNA: TGCGCCAGCGTCGGGATGCAGGGGTCCACTGAAGCTTTCTTT. Translation gives CASVGMQGSTEAFF.

This clone was observed once. The rearrangement uses TRBV27 and TRBJ1-5; the D gene is possibly TRBD1 (6 bases). V gave up 2 bases and J gave up 6 bases, with 8 bases separating them. This CDR3 spans 13 amino acids. Germline V lookup: CDR1 MNHEY, CDR2 SMNVEV (reference sequence). The CDR3 region has the DNA TGTGCCAGCAGTTTAGGGGGGGCTCAGCCCCAGCATTTT. It encodes CASSLGGAQPQHF.

The chain has TRBV13 and TRBJ1-6; 9 bases are shared with TRBD1. There are 15 residues in the CDR3. Germline V CDR1 and CDR2: PRHDT, FYEKMQ (reference sequence). J gave up 7 bases and V 2 bases, and 3 bases lay outside the gene matches. Here the CDR3 DNA reads TGTGCCAGCAGCTTATGGGACAGGGACAATTCACCCCTCCACTTT. The encoded protein is CASSLWDRDNSPLHF.

The J gene is TRBJ2-2, the V gene TRBV7-8, with D unclear. Trimming took off 5 bases at V and 6 bases at J, with 10 bases between the two ends. The V gene's germline CDR1 is SGHVS and CDR2 FQNEAQ. This CDR3 is built from 13 residues. CDR3 DNA: TGTGCCAGCAGCCCGCCCAGGTCCGGGGAGCTGTTTTTT. Translated, it gives CASSPPRSGELFF. The full variable domain, in which reference TRBV7-8 and TRBJ2-2 provide the parts outside the CDR3, is GAGVSQSPRYKVAKRGQDVALRCDPISGHVSLFWYQQALGQGPEFLTYFQNEAQLDKSGLPSDRFFAERPEGSVSTLKIQRTQQEDSAVYLCASSPPRSGELFFGEGSRLTVL.

The rearrangement joins TRBV29-1 to TRBJ1-2; the match to TRBD1 covers 7 bases. Germline loops: CDR1 SQVTM, CDR2 ANQGSEA. J gave up 0 bases and V 7 bases, and 5 bases lay outside the gene matches. There are 13 residues in the CDR3. CDR3 bases: TGCAGCGCGAGGACAGGATCTAACTATGGCTACACCTTC. As protein: CSARTGSNYGYTF. The whole variable domain, remainder taken from reference TRBV29-1 and TRBJ1-2, is SAVISQKPSRDICQRGTSLTIQCQVDSQVTMMFWYRQQPGQSLTLIATANQGSEATYESGFVIDKFPISRPNLTFSTLTVSNMSPEDSSIYLCSARTGSNYGYTFGSGTRLTVV.